The 21 T cell receptor beta chains below all came from one sample that was sequenced in a study of T cell repertoires in cytomegalovirus infection. These receptors are not linked to any known antigen. MiXCR, applied by TCRdb to the reads, yields one record per CDR3 protein. The sample has hundreds of thousands of distinct CDR3 sequences; around 35% are singletons. Sequencing was performed on cultured PBMCs, taken from culture after CMV antigen stimulation. All receptors come from a human donor in good health (CMV status not recorded). Some clones in this sample may be carry-over from other donors' samples.

The chain joins TRBV27 to TRBJ2-1, with 10 positions matching TRBD2. V shed 3 bases and J 14 bases; nucleotides not matched to a gene: 7. Germline CDR1 reads MNHEY; CDR2 reads SMNVEV (reference sequence). This CDR3 is built from 13 residues. The CDR3 is CASSLTSGSIEFF. The DNA for the CDR3 is TGTGCCAGCAGTTTGACTAGCGGGTCTATAGAGTTCTTC.

The sample holds a few counts of this clonotype. The rearrangement joins TRBV7-9 to TRBJ2-3; 12 bases are a match to TRBD2. After removal of 5 bases from V and 5 bases from J, the junction contained 11 bases not matched to a gene. The CDR3 runs to 17 residues. Germline CDR1 SEHNR, CDR2 FQNEAQ (reference sequence). CDR3 amino acids: CASSPPRTSGTGDTQYF. The DNA of the CDR3 is TGTGCCAGCAGCCCCCCTCGGACTAGCGGGACCGGAGATACGCAGTATTTT.

This clonotype was counted a few times. Here the CDR3 reads CASSRFPYQETQYF. The CDR3 DNA sequence: TGTGCCAGCAGTAGATTTCCGTACCAAGAGACCCAGTACTTC. The chain couples TRBV6-1 to TRBJ2-5, with D hard to call. The germline V gene has CDR1 MNHNS and CDR2 SASEGT. Trimming took off 5 bases at V and 0 bases at J, with 10 bases between the two ends. CDR3 length equals 14 residues.

The chain links TRBV6-8 to TRBJ2-7; D gene unclear. The V gene's germline CDR1 is MNHGY and CDR2 SAAAGT. This CDR3 spans 13 amino acids. V gave up 2 bases and J gave up 2 bases, with 7 bases separating them. CDR3 protein: CASSYNGAYEQYF. CDR3 nucleotide sequence: TGTGCCAGCAGTTACAACGGAGCCTACGAGCAGTACTTC.

This chain uses TRBV10-3 with TRBJ2-3; the D gene is possibly TRBD2 (6 bases). V lost 2 bases, J lost 1 base, and 13 bases lay in between. In germline, CDR1 is ENHRY, CDR2 SYGVKD. This CDR3 region has 16 residues. CDR3 in amino acids: CAISEIRAGGTDTQYF. As DNA, the CDR3 is TGTGCCATCAGTGAGATAAGAGCGGGTGGCACAGATACGCAGTATTTT.

This clonotype was seen a handful of times. This chain uses TRBV6-6 with TRBJ2-5; weak D call: TRBD1 (5 bases). The CDR3 extends over 13 amino acids. Germline CDR1 and CDR2: MNHNY and SVGAGI (reference sequence). V was trimmed by 0 bases and J by 5 bases, leaving 7 bases between them. This CDR3 reads CASSYSAGETQYF. DNA of the CDR3: TGTGCCAGCAGTTACTCTGCAGGGGAGACCCAGTACTTC.

The chain joins TRBV25-1 to TRBJ1-2; 8 nucleotides agree with TRBD1. Germline V gene sequence: CDR1 MGHDK, CDR2 SYGVNS. This CDR3 has 13 amino acids. The junction had 4 bases not matched to a gene; V was cut back by 4 bases and J by 6 bases. The CDR3 spells CASSADRVDGYTF. The CDR3 DNA sequence: TGTGCCAGCAGTGCGGACAGGGTGGATGGCTACACCTTC.

This clonotype was seen only a few times. V is TRBV2 and J is TRBJ2-1, with a possible D match to TRBD2 (5 bases). Germline-derived CDR1 and CDR2 are SNHLY and FYNNEI. Trimming took 4 bases from V and 7 from J, leaving 8 bases between them. The CDR3 sequence is 12 residues long. The CDR3 DNA is TGTGCCAGCAGTGTTACTAGTAATGAGCAGTTCTTC. Protein sequence: CASSVTSNEQFF.

The rearrangement joins TRBV7-2 to TRBJ1-2, with D possibly matching TRBD1 (5 bases). V lost 4 bases and J lost 3, with 18 bases in between. The CDR3 runs to 16 residues. In germline, CDR1 is SGHTA, CDR2 FQGNSA. CDR3 amino acids: CASSSFLGGLDYGYTF. DNA for the CDR3: TGTGCCAGCAGCTCCTTCCTGGGGGGGTTGGACTATGGCTACACCTTC.

The chain carries TRBV7-2 and TRBJ2-1, with 7 bases identical to TRBD2. The germline V gene has CDR1 SGHTA and CDR2 FQGNSA. The CDR3 consists of 13 residues. The ends lost 5 bases at V and 12 bases at J; junction bases unmatched: 10. CDR3 coding DNA: TGTGCCAGCAGCCAAGGGACTACCCCACGGCAGTTCTTC. Its protein product is CASSQGTTPRQFF. The full variable domain, in which reference TRBV7-2 and TRBJ2-1 provide the parts outside the CDR3, is GAGVSQSPSNKVTEKGKDVELRCDPISGHTALYWYRQSLGQGLEFLIYFQGNSAPDKSGLPSDRFSAERTGGSVSTLTIQRTQQEDSAVYLCASSQGTTPRQFFGPGTRLTVL.

The V call is TRBV6-2 or TRBV6-3, the J call TRBJ2-2; 11 positions agree with TRBD1. Trimming cost V 1 base and J 4 bases; bases outside gene matches: 2. CDR1 and CDR2 (germline): MNHEY, SVGEGT. The CDR3 runs 16 residues. CDR3 DNA: TGTGCCAGCAGTTACTTTGGGACAGGGGGCACCGGGGAGCTGTTTTTT. Protein: CASSYFGTGGTGELFF.

The chain combines TRBV27 with TRBJ1-2, with D unclear. The germline V and J ends were trimmed by 9 bases and 4 bases, with 15 bases remaining between them. This CDR3 has 13 amino acids. The germline gives CDR1 MNHEY, CDR2 SMNVEV (reference sequence). This CDR3 reads CASSGGSVYGYTF. CDR3 nucleotides: TGTGCCAGTTCGGGCGGGTCCGTCTATGGCTACACCTTC.

This chain connects TRBV4-2 to TRBJ1-4; D possibly corresponds to TRBD1 (5 bases). The V gene's germline CDR1 is LGHNA and CDR2 YNFKEQ. V was trimmed by 1 base and J by 7 bases, leaving 10 bases between them. This CDR3 contains 14 residues. CDR3 residues: CASSQGRAAEKLFF. Written as DNA, the CDR3 is TGTGCCAGCAGCCAAGGCAGGGCGGCTGAAAAACTGTTTTTT.

This clonotype showed up just a few times. The rearrangement uses TRBV4-2 and TRBJ2-3, with 13 bases that match TRBD2. Germline V gives CDR1 LGHNA, CDR2 YNFKEQ. The CDR3 length is 18 residues. V gave up 3 bases and J gave up 5 bases; unmatched junction bases: 11. The CDR3 protein is CASSQGLAGPPEEDTQYF. The CDR3 nucleotides are TGTGCCAGCAGCCAGGGACTAGCGGGACCCCCTGAGGAAGATACGCAGTATTTT.

This clonotype was seen only a few times. The gene calls are TRBV28 and TRBJ2-3; 7 nucleotides agree with TRBD1. V lost 1 base and J lost 1; bases outside the gene matches: 11. Germline CDR1 MDHEN, CDR2 SYDVKM. The CDR3 spans 18 residues. The CDR3 sequence: CASSLYRGRGLGTDTQYF. Here the CDR3 DNA reads TGTGCCAGCAGTTTATACCGGGGAAGGGGGCTAGGCACAGATACGCAGTATTTT.

This clonotype has only a few counts. This chain uses TRBV12-3 or TRBV12-4 with TRBJ2-1; 10 bases map to TRBD2. Unmatched junction bases numbered 5, after V lost 1 base and J lost 5 bases. This CDR3 is built from 16 residues. CDR3 coding DNA: TGTGCCAGCAGTTTAGGTCGGCTAGCGGGGGACAATGAGCAGTTCTTC. Translating it yields CASSLGRLAGDNEQFF.

The table lists this clonotype with a count of one. The chain uses TRBV19 and TRBJ2-2; 9 bases are a match to TRBD1. The germline gives CDR1 LNHDA, CDR2 SQIVND (reference sequence). The CDR3 totals 16 residues. V was clipped by 4 bases and J by 4 bases; unmatched bases: 7. Here the CDR3 reads CASSTYRGLGTGELFF. CDR3 nucleotide sequence: TGTGCCAGTAGTACTTACAGGGGGCTAGGCACCGGGGAGCTGTTTTTT.

The chain recombines TRBV4-1 with TRBJ2-3; 11 nucleotides align to TRBD2. Germline V gene data show CDR1 as MGHRA and CDR2 as YSYEKL. The ends lost 0 bases at V and 5 bases at J; junction bases unmatched: 10. The CDR3 is 18 residues long. The CDR3 nucleotides are TGCGCCAGCAGCCAAGATTCGTCACTAGCGGGAGTAATAGATACGCAGTATTTT. The encoded protein is CASSQDSSLAGVIDTQYF.

The chain couples TRBV10-3 to TRBJ2-1, with 11 bases that match TRBD2. V trimming: 0 bases; J trimming: 7 bases; junction bases outside the gene matches: 2. CDR3 length: 15 amino acids. Germline CDR1 reads ENHRY; CDR2 reads SYGVKD. The CDR3 region has the DNA TGTGCCATCAGTGAGTCAGCTAGCGGGAGGAATGAGCAGTTCTTC. It specifies CAISESASGRNEQFF.

This clonotype was recorded many times. The CDR3 coding sequence is TGTGCCAGCAGTGGAGGGGGCGGGAATCAGCCCCAGCATTTT. This codes for CASSGGGGNQPQHF. The chain couples TRBV7-8 to TRBJ1-5, with 7 positions matching TRBD1. Per the germline V gene, CDR1 is SGHVS and CDR2 is FQNEAQ. There are 14 residues in the CDR3. V lost 6 bases to trimming and J lost 4 bases; unmatched junction nucleotides: 6.

This chain uses TRBV5-1 with TRBJ1-2, with D unclear. CDR1 and CDR2 (germline): SGHRS, YFSETQ. CDR3 length: 14 residues. V was cut by 0 bases and J by 9 bases, with 15 bases left in between. The CDR3 DNA sequence: TGCGCCAGCAGCTTGGCCCTGCAGGTTTTCAGCTACACCTTC. Translating gives CASSLALQVFSYTF.